This T cell receptor (beta chain) originates from a study of naive and memory T cell subsets. The length of the CDR3 is 14 residues. Germline-derived CDR1 and CDR2 are MNHEY and SVGEGT. V shed 4 bases, J shed 8 bases, and the junction held 2 bases outside the gene matches. An equimolar mix of two oligonucleotides served as the beta constant-region primer for TRBC1 and TRBC2. A 12-nucleotide UMI and the SP2 primer were added to the cDNA 3' end by oligonucleotide ligation. Four rounds of PCR amplified the ligated cDNA using nested alpha and beta constant-region primers plus SP2. TCRdb passed the UMI-ligation and nested PCR reads through MiXCR, listing each CDR3 protein once. The sample lists 130,000 to 150,000 distinct CDR3 sequences; 17% were seen once. Sequential positive selection took CD4 T cells first, then CD8 T cells.

The sequence came from a human donor in good health. Input material: naive CD4+ T cells from blood. The V and J genes are TRBV6-2 or TRBV6-3 and TRBJ2-3, with 14 bases fitting TRBD2. The CDR3 nucleotides are TGTGCCAGCAGTTTCGGACTAGCGGGAGGTACGCAGTATTTT. Residues: CASSFGLAGGTQYF.